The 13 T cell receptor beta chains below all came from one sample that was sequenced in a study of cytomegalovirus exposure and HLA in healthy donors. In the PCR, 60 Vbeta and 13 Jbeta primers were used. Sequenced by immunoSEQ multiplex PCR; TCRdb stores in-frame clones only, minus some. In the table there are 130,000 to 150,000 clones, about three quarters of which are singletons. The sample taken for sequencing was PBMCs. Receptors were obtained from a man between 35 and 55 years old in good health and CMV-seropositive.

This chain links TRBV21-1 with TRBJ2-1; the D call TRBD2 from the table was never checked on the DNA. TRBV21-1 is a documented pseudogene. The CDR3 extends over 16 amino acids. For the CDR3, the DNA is TGTGCCAGCAGCTCCCGCCTCTGGAGCTCCTACAATGAGCAGTTCTTC. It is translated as CASSSRLWSSYNEQFF.

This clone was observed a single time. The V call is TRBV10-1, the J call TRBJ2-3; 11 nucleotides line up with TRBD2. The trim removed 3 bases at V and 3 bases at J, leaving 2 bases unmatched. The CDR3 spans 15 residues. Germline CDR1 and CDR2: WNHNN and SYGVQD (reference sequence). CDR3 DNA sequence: TGCGCCAGCAGTGACTTAGCGGGAGGGACAGATACGCAGTATTTT. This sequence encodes CASSDLAGGTDTQYF.

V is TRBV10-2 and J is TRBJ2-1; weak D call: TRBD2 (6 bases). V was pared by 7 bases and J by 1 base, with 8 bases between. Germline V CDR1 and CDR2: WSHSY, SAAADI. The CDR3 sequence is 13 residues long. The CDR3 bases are TGCGCCAGCATGGAGGGGTCCTACAATGAGCAGTTCTTC. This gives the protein CASMEGSYNEQFF.

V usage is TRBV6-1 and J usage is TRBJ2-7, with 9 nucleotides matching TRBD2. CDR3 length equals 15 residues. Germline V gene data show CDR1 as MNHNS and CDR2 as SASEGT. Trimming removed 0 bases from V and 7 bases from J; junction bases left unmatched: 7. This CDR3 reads CASSEAGSGSKEQYF. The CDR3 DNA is TGTGCCAGCAGTGAAGCTGGTAGCGGGAGCAAGGAGCAGTACTTC.

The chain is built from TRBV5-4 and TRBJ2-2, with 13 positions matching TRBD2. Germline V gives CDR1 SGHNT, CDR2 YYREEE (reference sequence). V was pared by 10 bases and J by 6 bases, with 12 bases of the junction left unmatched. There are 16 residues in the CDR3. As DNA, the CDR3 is TGTGCCGGCCGGACTAGCGGGAGTTGGAATGCCGGGGAGCTGTTTTTT. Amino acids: CAGRTSGSWNAGELFF.

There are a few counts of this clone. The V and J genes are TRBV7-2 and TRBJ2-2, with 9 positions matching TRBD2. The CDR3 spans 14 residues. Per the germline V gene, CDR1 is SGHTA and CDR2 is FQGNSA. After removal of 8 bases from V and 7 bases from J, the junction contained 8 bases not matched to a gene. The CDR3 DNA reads TGTGCCAGCCGCCCTAGCGGGACGGACGGGGAGCTGTTTTTT. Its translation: CASRPSGTDGELFF.

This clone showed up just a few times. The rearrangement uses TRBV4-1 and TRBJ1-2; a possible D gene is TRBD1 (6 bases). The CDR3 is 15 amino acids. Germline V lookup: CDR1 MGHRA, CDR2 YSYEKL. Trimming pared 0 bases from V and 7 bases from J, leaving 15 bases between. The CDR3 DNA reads TGCGCCAGCAGCCAAGAGCTAAACAGGGACCGTGGCTACACCTTC. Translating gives CASSQELNRDRGYTF.

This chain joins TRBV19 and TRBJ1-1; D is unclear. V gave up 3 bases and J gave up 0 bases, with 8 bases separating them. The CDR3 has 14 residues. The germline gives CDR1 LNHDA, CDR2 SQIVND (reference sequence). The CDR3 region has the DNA TGTGCCAGTAGTATCAGGAGGATGAACACTGAAGCTTTCTTT. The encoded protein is CASSIRRMNTEAFF.

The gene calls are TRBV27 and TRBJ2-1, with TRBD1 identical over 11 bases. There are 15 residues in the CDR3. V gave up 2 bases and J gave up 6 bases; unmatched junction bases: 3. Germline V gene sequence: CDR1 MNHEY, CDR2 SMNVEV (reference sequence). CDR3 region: CASSLGQGASNEQFF. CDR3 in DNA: TGTGCCAGCAGTTTAGGACAGGGGGCTAGCAATGAGCAGTTCTTC.

CDR3 amino acids: CASSSLAGGVYNEQFF. CDR3 bases: TGTGCCAGCAGCTCACTAGCGGGAGGAGTTTACAATGAGCAGTTCTTC. The gene calls are TRBV11-2 and TRBJ2-1, with 12 bases matching TRBD2. V trimming: 4 bases; J trimming: 4 bases; junction bases outside the gene matches: 5. CDR1 SGHAT and CDR2 FQNNGV come from the germline V gene. This CDR3 is built from 16 residues.

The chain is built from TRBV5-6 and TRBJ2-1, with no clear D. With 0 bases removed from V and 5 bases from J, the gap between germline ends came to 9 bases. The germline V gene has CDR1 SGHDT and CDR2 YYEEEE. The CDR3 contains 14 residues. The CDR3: CASSLGYLNNEQFF. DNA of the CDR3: TGTGCCAGCAGCTTGGGCTACTTAAACAATGAGCAGTTCTTC.

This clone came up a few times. CDR3 in amino acids: CASSPMSGELFF. CDR3 bases: TGTGCCAGCTCACCTATGTCCGGGGAGCTGTTTTTT. V gene TRBV18 combines with J gene TRBJ2-2; D is undetermined. There are 12 residues in the CDR3. Germline lookup yields CDR1 KGHSH and CDR2 LQKENI. V shed 3 bases and J shed 6 bases, with 5 bases lying between them.

DNA of the CDR3: TGTGCCAGCAGTCTTCGACAGGGGATCCCTGGAAACACCATATATTTT. Amino acids: CASSLRQGIPGNTIYF. V gene TRBV27 combines with J gene TRBJ1-3; 8 nucleotides agree with TRBD1. With 5 bases clipped from V and 2 bases from J, the junction kept 8 bases outside the gene matches. The CDR3 consists of 16 residues. Germline V lookup: CDR1 MNHEY, CDR2 SMNVEV (reference sequence).